The table lists the clone carrying this TCR beta chain with a few counts. Its antigen remains unidentified. Germline CDR1 reads SGHTA; CDR2 reads FQGNSA. The CDR3 consists of 15 residues. Losses at the gene ends were 3 bases for V and 4 bases for J; bases not matched to a gene: 7. It was with a sample-barcoded 5' primer and a J-beta primer mix that a second PCR of about 7 to 12 cycles was run. All samples yielded 2.5 million or more CDR3-containing paired-end reads. TCRdb called the 5' RACE reads again in MiXCR, with one record for every CDR3 protein. Counted here are about 570,000 distinct CDR3 sequences, 25% to 30% occurring once; the ten biggest clones make up 18%. Healthy Caucasian individuals from Russia aged roughly 6 to 100 served as donors. This entry belongs to a study of blood T cells in healthy people across ages. Study-wide findings and caveats: Since the PBMCs were unsorted, naive and antigen-experienced cells could not be conclusively compared.

The chain employs TRBV7-2 and TRBJ2-5; 8 positions agree with TRBD2. The sample consisted of blood. The sequence came from a woman in her seventies in good health. This CDR3 is CASSFKAGGSETQYF. CDR3 DNA: TGTGCCAGCAGCTTTAAGGCGGGGGGCTCAGAGACCCAGTACTTC.